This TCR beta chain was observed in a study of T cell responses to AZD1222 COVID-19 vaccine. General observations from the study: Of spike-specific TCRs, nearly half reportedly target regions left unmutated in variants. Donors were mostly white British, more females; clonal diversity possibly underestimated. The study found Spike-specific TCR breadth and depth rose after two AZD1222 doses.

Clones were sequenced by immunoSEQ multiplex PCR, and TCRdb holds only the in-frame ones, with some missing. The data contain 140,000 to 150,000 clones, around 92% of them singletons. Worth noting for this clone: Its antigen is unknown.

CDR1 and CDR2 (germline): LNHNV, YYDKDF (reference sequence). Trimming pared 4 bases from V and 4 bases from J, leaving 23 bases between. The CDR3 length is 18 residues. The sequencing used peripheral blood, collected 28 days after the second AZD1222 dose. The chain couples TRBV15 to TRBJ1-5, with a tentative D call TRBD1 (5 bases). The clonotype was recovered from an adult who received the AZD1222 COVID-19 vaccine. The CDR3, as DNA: TGTGCCACCAGCAATTGGGGCAGGATGTCCAGCGGGAATCAGCCCCAGCATTTT. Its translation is CATSNWGRMSSGNQPQHF.